Presented here are 32 T cell receptor beta chains from one specimen sequenced in a study of Ad26.COV2.S vaccination and SARS-CoV-2 variants. Generated by immunoSEQ multiplex PCR, the TCRdb table keeps only in-frame clones and is missing some. The top ten hold 1.7% of the sample, which has over 450,000 clones, nearly 90% seen once. Treatment meaning: over 15 received Ad26.COV2.S at low or high dose, single or two shots; several received placebo; per-sample allocation not given. Specimen acquisition occurred on day 63 following the initial vaccine or placebo injection. Specimen: peripheral blood, collected in a trial of Ad26.COV2.S vaccine versus placebo. These receptors all come from a person between 18 and 65 years old who received the Ad26.COV2.S COVID-19 vaccine or a placebo.

V and J are TRBV4-2 and TRBJ2-7; 10 bases match TRBD1. V lost 6 bases and J lost 3; bases outside the gene matches: 8. Germline V CDR1 and CDR2: LGHNA, YNFKEQ. This CDR3 contains 15 residues. CDR3 DNA: TGTGCCAGCAGAGTTAGCAGGACAGGGGGCTACGAGCAGTACTTC. Protein sequence: CASRVSRTGGYEQYF.

The chain recombines TRBV11-2 with TRBJ2-1, with D possibly being TRBD1 (6 bases). CDR1 is SGHAT and CDR2 is FQNNGV in the germline V gene. This CDR3 is 14 amino acids long. Trimming removed 0 bases at V and 11 bases at J, with 14 bases between. CDR3: CASSLDLGTTQQFF. The CDR3 bases are TGTGCCAGCAGCTTAGATCTGGGGACAACTCAGCAGTTCTTC.

The chain joins TRBV7-9 to TRBJ2-2; D might be TRBD1 (7 bases). The germline V gene encodes CDR1 SEHNR and CDR2 FQNEAQ (reference sequence). V lost 4 bases and J 4 bases, leaving 22 bases between the germline ends. There are 18 residues in the CDR3. The CDR3 bases are TGTGCCAGCAGCTCATCCCCGGGCGGGACAGACTTCACCGGGGAGCTGTTTTTT. Translating it yields CASSSSPGGTDFTGELFF.

The chain uses TRBV27 and TRBJ1-1, with a weak D call TRBD1 (5 bases). V lost 8 bases and J lost 1, with 11 bases in between. Germline V gene lookup returns CDR1 MNHEY and CDR2 SMNVEV (reference sequence). This CDR3 has 13 residues. CDR3 sequence reads: CASGSRENTEAFF. In nucleotides, the CDR3 is TGTGCCAGCGGCAGCAGGGAGAACACTGAAGCTTTCTTT.

The chain combines TRBV7-8 with TRBJ2-3, with 8 bases fitting TRBD2. The CDR3 has 15 amino acids. Germline CDR1 and CDR2: SGHVS and FQNEAQ. After removal of 1 base from V and 1 base from J, the junction contained 1 base not matched to a gene. CDR3 loop: CASSLELAGTDTQYF. The CDR3 DNA sequence: TGTGCCAGCAGCTTAGAACTAGCGGGCACAGATACGCAGTATTTT.

The J gene is TRBJ1-1, the V gene TRBV19, with D perhaps TRBD1 (5 bases). The CDR3 is made up of 15 amino acids. Per germline, CDR1 LNHDA and CDR2 SQIVND (reference sequence). V lost 4 bases and J lost 4, with 16 bases in between. The CDR3 region is CASSTPPGMVTEAFF. The CDR3 DNA reads TGTGCCAGTAGTACCCCTCCAGGGATGGTCACTGAAGCTTTCTTT.

The CDR3 DNA reads TGTGCCAGCAGCCAATCGAACAGTCCCTATGGCTACACCTTC. This codes for CASSQSNSPYGYTF. The chain employs TRBV16 and TRBJ1-2; D is undetermined. Germline CDR1 and CDR2: KGHSY and FQNENV. With 0 bases removed from V and 4 bases from J, the gap between germline ends came to 9 bases. This CDR3 is built from 14 residues.

CDR3 residues: CASSPVREGTEAFF. Written as DNA, the CDR3 is TGTGCCAGCTCACCGGTCAGGGAGGGCACTGAAGCTTTCTTT. The rearrangement joins TRBV18 to TRBJ1-1, with D possibly matching TRBD1 (5 bases). The CDR3 runs to 14 residues. Germline CDR1 KGHSH, CDR2 LQKENI. The V end lost 3 bases, the J end lost 4 bases, and 12 bases lay between the germline ends.

This clone appeared once. V gene TRBV2 combines with J gene TRBJ2-5, with D possibly being TRBD1 (5 bases). Between the trimmed V and J ends, which lost 2 bases and 1 base, there was a span of 11 bases. This CDR3 is 15 amino acids long. CDR1 SNHLY and CDR2 FYNNEI come from the germline V gene. The DNA of the CDR3 is TGTGCCAGCAGTGAACTAGGACACCTCCAAGAGACCCAGTACTTC. Translating it yields CASSELGHLQETQYF.

This clone was detected once. The chain uses TRBV7-9 and TRBJ1-6; D is uncertain. Germline loops: CDR1 SEHNR, CDR2 FQNEAQ (reference sequence). Trimming removed 5 bases from V and 10 bases from J, with 15 bases in between. The length of the CDR3 is 14 residues. The CDR3 spells CASSPSLGDSPLHF. In DNA form, the CDR3 reads TGTGCCAGCAGCCCCAGCCTCGGCGACTCACCCCTCCACTTT.

This sequence joins TRBV10-3 and TRBJ1-1; D is ambiguous. Trimming took 3 bases from V and 10 from J, leaving 9 bases between them. Germline CDR1 and CDR2: ENHRY and SYGVKD. CDR3 length: 11 residues. CDR3: CAISEGLLAFF. Here the CDR3 DNA reads TGTGCCATCAGTGAAGGGTTATTAGCTTTCTTT.

The rearrangement uses TRBV13 and TRBJ2-1, with 9 bases that match TRBD2. The CDR3 totals 15 residues. Germline CDR1 reads PRHDT; CDR2 reads FYEKMQ (reference sequence). Trimming cost V 4 bases and J 4 bases; bases outside gene matches: 5. The CDR3: CASSSASGEYNEQFF. The CDR3 DNA reads as TGTGCCAGCAGCTCGGCTAGCGGGGAGTACAATGAGCAGTTCTTC.

As concerns this clone: A much larger clone lies a single base off, so this may be a read error. V is TRBV13 and J is TRBJ1-5, with D unresolved. The CDR3 contains 14 residues. The V end lost 0 bases, the J end lost 0 bases, and 3 bases lay between the germline ends. Germline V lookup: CDR1 PRHDT, CDR2 FYEKMQ (reference sequence). The CDR3 coding sequence is TGTGCCAGCAGCTTAGGGGTTAGCAATCAGCCCCAGCATTTT. Residues: CASSLGVSNQPQHF.

The V call is TRBV20-1, the J call TRBJ2-5; D call uncertain. Germline CDR1 reads DFQATT; CDR2 reads SNEGSKA (reference sequence). V was clipped by 2 bases and J by 5 bases, with 3 bases between them. There are 10 residues in the CDR3. CDR3 loop: CSARKETQYF. As DNA, the CDR3 is TGCAGTGCTAGAAAGGAGACCCAGTACTTC.

V usage is TRBV18 and J usage is TRBJ2-1, with D perhaps being TRBD1 or TRBD2 (5 bases each). Trimming removed 3 bases at V and 8 bases at J, with 11 bases between. This CDR3 spans 13 amino acids. The germline V gene has CDR1 KGHSH and CDR2 LQKENI. CDR3 sequence reads: CASSPTWDHEQFF. The CDR3 coding sequence is TGTGCCAGCTCACCGACCTGGGACCATGAGCAGTTCTTC.

V and J are TRBV9 and TRBJ2-1, with D possibly being TRBD2 (5 bases). Germline-derived CDR1 and CDR2 are SGDLS and YYNGEE. Between the trimmed V and J ends, which lost 0 bases and 5 bases, there was a span of 9 bases. The CDR3 covers 14 residues. The CDR3 DNA is TGTGCCAGCAGCGTAGTAGAGGGTGACAATGAGCAGTTCTTC. Translated: CASSVVEGDNEQFF.

This sequence joins TRBV10-3 and TRBJ2-7; 7 nucleotides line up with TRBD1. CDR3 length: 17 residues. Per germline, CDR1 ENHRY and CDR2 SYGVKD. With 6 bases clipped from V and 0 bases from J, the junction kept 14 bases outside the gene matches. The CDR3 sequence: CAIRGPGTDYSSYEQYF. CDR3 nucleotides: TGTGCCATCAGGGGACCCGGGACAGATTATAGCTCCTACGAGCAGTACTTC.

This sequence joins TRBV4-1 and TRBJ1-4; no reliable D call. Deletions cut 0 bases from V and 0 bases from J, with 5 bases between. CDR1 and CDR2 (germline): MGHRA, YSYEKL. CDR3 length: 15 residues. The CDR3 sequence is CASSQDYPTNEKLFF. The DNA for the CDR3 is TGCGCCAGCAGCCAAGATTATCCAACTAATGAAAAACTGTTTTTT.

The chain is built from TRBV7-9 and TRBJ1-4; possibly TRBD1 for D (6 bases). Trimming shortened V by 0 bases and J by 13 bases, and 9 bases separated the two germline ends. The CDR3 length is 12 residues. CDR1 is SEHNR and CDR2 is FQNEAQ in the germline V gene (reference sequence). The CDR3 DNA is TGTGCCAGCAGCTTAGCAACAGGGAGACTGTTTTTT. Amino acids: CASSLATGRLFF.

The chain is built from TRBV30 and TRBJ1-6; possibly TRBD1 for D (6 bases). The CDR3 length is 15 residues. From germline, CDR1 is GTSNPN and CDR2 SVGIG (reference sequence). V lost 1 base, J lost 7 bases, and 14 bases lay in between. The chain's CDR3 is CAWSGRGGRNSPLHF. The DNA of the CDR3 is TGTGCCTGGAGTGGTAGGGGGGGCAGGAATTCACCCCTCCACTTT.

V and J are TRBV6-2 or TRBV6-3 and TRBJ1-2; TRBD1 matches 7 bases. V dropped 2 bases and J dropped 4; count of bases not matched to a gene: 13. Looked up from germline, CDR1 is MNHEY and CDR2 is SVGEGT. This CDR3 comprises 17 residues. The DNA of the CDR3 is TGTGCCAGCAGTTACGAAGCGGGACAGCGGCTAATCTATGGCTACACCTTC. This sequence encodes CASSYEAGQRLIYGYTF.

This rearrangement joins TRBV5-1 to TRBJ1-6; D not certain. V was cut by 4 bases and J by 5 bases, with 4 bases left in between. The CDR3 has 12 residues. From germline, CDR1 is SGHRS and CDR2 YFSETQ. CDR3 nucleotides: TGCGCCAGCAGCATCGATAATTCACCCCTCCACTTT. Its translation: CASSIDNSPLHF.

This sequence joins TRBV28 and TRBJ1-5, with 7 positions matching TRBD1. There are 15 residues in the CDR3. Trimming took 6 bases from V and 5 from J; bases not matched to a gene: 10. The germline CDR1 and CDR2 sequences are MDHEN and SYDVKM. The CDR3: CASSQGQAGHQPQHF. In DNA, the CDR3 is TGTGCCAGCAGCCAAGGACAGGCCGGTCATCAGCCCCAGCATTTT.

V usage is TRBV2 and J usage is TRBJ2-7; 11 bases match TRBD2. Trimming removed 4 bases from V and 5 bases from J; junction bases left unmatched: 7. This CDR3 contains 15 residues. Germline V gene data show CDR1 as SNHLY and CDR2 as FYNNEI. The CDR3 DNA follows: TGTGCCAGCAGTGCCGGACTAGCGGGCCTCGACGAGCAGTACTTC. Residues: CASSAGLAGLDEQYF.

V and J are TRBV14 and TRBJ2-7, with D perhaps being TRBD1 or TRBD2 (5 bases each). The CDR3 is 16 residues long. The V end lost 0 bases, the J end lost 2 bases, and 14 bases lay between the germline ends. Germline V gene sequence: CDR1 SGHDN, CDR2 FVKESK. CDR3 amino acids: CASSQDSVRGPYEQYF. The CDR3 DNA reads as TGTGCCAGCAGCCAAGATAGCGTCCGGGGCCCCTACGAGCAGTACTTC.

The rearrangement uses TRBV6-2 or TRBV6-3 and TRBJ2-1; 8 positions agree with TRBD2. CDR1 is MNHEY, CDR2 SVGEGT, per germline. V was clipped by 5 bases and J by 5 bases; unmatched bases: 11. This CDR3 has 16 amino acids. CDR3 DNA sequence: TGTGCCAGCAGTCCCCCCAGCGGGGGCCTGAACAATGAGCAGTTCTTC. Its translation is CASSPPSGGLNNEQFF.

The chain employs TRBV10-3 and TRBJ2-3; maybe TRBD2 (5 bases). The V end lost 6 bases, the J end lost 3 bases, and 10 bases lay between the germline ends. The V gene's germline CDR1 is ENHRY and CDR2 SYGVKD. This CDR3 comprises 13 residues. This CDR3 reads CAIRDTGTDTQYF. CDR3 in DNA: TGTGCCATCAGAGATACGGGGACAGATACGCAGTATTTT.

The rearrangement joins TRBV15 to TRBJ2-1; the match to TRBD1 covers 9 bases. The V gene end was trimmed by 6 bases and the J gene end by 5 bases; junction bases not matched to a gene: 5. The CDR3 extends over 14 amino acids. Germline V gene data show CDR1 as LNHNV and CDR2 as YYDKDF (reference sequence). The CDR3 is CATSPGQGNNEQFF. CDR3 nucleotides: TGTGCCACCAGTCCGGGACAGGGTAACAATGAGCAGTTCTTC.

The chain carries TRBV4-1 and TRBJ1-6, with D tentatively TRBD1 (5 bases). There are 17 residues in the CDR3. Between the trimmed V and J ends, which lost 3 bases and 1 base, there was a span of 13 bases. The germline CDR1 and CDR2 sequences are MGHRA and YSYEKL. CDR3 sequence (DNA): TGCGCCAGCAGCCAGTCGACAGCCAGATCCTATAATTCACCCCTCCACTTT. Protein: CASSQSTARSYNSPLHF.

The rearrangement joins TRBV19 to TRBJ1-5; 7 bases are a match to TRBD1. There are 16 residues in the CDR3. Germline values: CDR1 LNHDA, CDR2 SQIVND (reference sequence). V lost 5 bases, J lost 4 bases, and 11 bases stayed unmatched. The CDR3 sequence is CASSATGMGMNQPQHF. CDR3 coding DNA: TGTGCCAGTAGTGCGACAGGGATGGGGATGAATCAGCCCCAGCATTTT.

The chain links TRBV29-1 to TRBJ1-1, with D tentatively TRBD1 (6 bases). This CDR3 comprises 12 residues. Germline assignment: CDR1 SQVTM and CDR2 ANQGSEA. The ends were cut back, 3 bases at V and 5 bases at J, with 10 bases in the middle. In nucleotides, the CDR3 is TGCAGCGTTGATTTAGGGGGGACTGAAGCTTTCTTT. Translated: CSVDLGGTEAFF.

The chain carries TRBV30 and TRBJ1-6; D possibly corresponds to TRBD1 (6 bases). This CDR3 spans 16 amino acids. Germline V gives CDR1 GTSNPN, CDR2 SVGIG (reference sequence). V was shortened by 3 bases and J by 1 base, with 13 bases between the two germline ends. CDR3 residues: CAWSVVQGSYNSPLHF. In DNA, the CDR3 is TGTGCCTGGAGCGTGGTCCAGGGGTCCTATAATTCACCCCTCCACTTT. Drawing the rest from reference TRBV30 and TRBJ1-6, the complete variable domain is SQTIHQWPATLVQPVGSPLSLECTVEGTSNPNLYWYRQAAGRGLQLLFYSVGIGQISSEVPQNLSASRPQDRQFILSSKKLLLSDSGFYLCAWSVVQGSYNSPLHFGNGTRLTVT.